This TCR beta chain stems from a study of T-cell reconstitution after alpha-beta-depleted transplantation in children. Study-wide points: Diversity and T-cell counts at one year after transplant derived mostly from new T cells.

Trimming shortened V by 5 bases and J by 7 bases, and 6 bases separated the two germline ends. CDR3 size: 11 residues. Germline-derived CDR1 and CDR2 are LNHNV and YYDKDF (reference sequence). This clonotype occurred a few times. Its specificity is unknown. A much larger clone lies a single base off, so this may be a read error. Using unique molecular identifiers, the investigators prepared the TCRbeta library. TCRdb reanalysed the PCR reads using MiXCR and keeps one entry per CDR3 protein. Of 750,000 to 950,000 distinct CDR3 sequences in the sample, 16% were seen once. The rearrangement uses TRBV15 and TRBJ2-1; D not certain. The receptor comes from a male patient between 10 and 17 years old who had a stem cell transplant for acute lymphoblastic leukemia, so the T cells may come from the graft donor. The sequenced sample was PBMCs, mostly from graft donor cells, obtained 360 days after TCRalphabeta/CD19-depleted stem cell transplant. The CDR3 bases are TGTGCCACCAGCTTATGGAATGAGCAGTTCTTC. Its translation is CATSLWNEQFF.